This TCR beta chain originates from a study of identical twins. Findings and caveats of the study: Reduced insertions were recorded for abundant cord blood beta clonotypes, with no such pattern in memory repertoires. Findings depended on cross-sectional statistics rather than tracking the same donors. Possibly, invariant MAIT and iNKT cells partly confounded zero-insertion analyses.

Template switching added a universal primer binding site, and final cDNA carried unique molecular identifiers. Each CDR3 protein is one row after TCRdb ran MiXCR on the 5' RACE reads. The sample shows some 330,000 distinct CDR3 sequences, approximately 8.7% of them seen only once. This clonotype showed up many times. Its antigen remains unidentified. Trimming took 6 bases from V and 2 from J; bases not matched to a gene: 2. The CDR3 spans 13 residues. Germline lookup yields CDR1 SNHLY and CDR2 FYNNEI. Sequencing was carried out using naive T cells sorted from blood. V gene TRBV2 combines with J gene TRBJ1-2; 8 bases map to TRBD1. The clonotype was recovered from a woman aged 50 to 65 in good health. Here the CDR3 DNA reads TGTGCCAGCAGCGACAGGGGAAACTATGGCTACACCTTC. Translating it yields CASSDRGNYGYTF.